This TCR beta chain was identified in a study of blood T cell repertoires in COVID-19. Study-wide background: The samples span acute and convalescent COVID-19 from the United States, Italy and Spain. PBMCs, B-cell-depleted T cells, or T cells were the source of the cDNA or gDNA that made up the material.

The junction had 11 bases not matched to a gene; V was cut back by 1 base and J by 6 bases. Germline V gives CDR1 SGHRS, CDR2 YFSETQ. This CDR3 has 18 residues. Original methodology: Scientists estimated how many nucleated cells there were by amplifying reference gene primers. Here immunoSEQ multiplex PCR was the method, and the copy in TCRdb shows in-frame clones only, minus some. V, J and clone size derive from that table, while D and trimming were established from the DNA sequence. The data contain about 150,000 clones, 75% to 85% of them singletons. This clonotype was sampled from a man aged 60 to 75 with acute or convalescent COVID-19. The specimen was peripheral blood. This chain joins TRBV5-1 and TRBJ2-2, with 11 nucleotides matching TRBD2. The CDR3 DNA follows: TGCGCCAGCAGCTTGAGGATTAGCGGGGGGGCCAAGGCCGGGGAGCTGTTTTTT. It yields the protein CASSLRISGGAKAGELFF.